This entry lists 2 T cell receptor beta chains sequenced from one sample in a study of blood T cells in healthy people across ages. For the second PCR, which ran for about 7 to 11 cycles, a sample-barcoded 5' primer and a J-beta primer mix were used. TCRdb reprocessed the 5' RACE reads via MiXCR and lists one record per CDR3 protein. The repertoire has hundreds of thousands of distinct CDR3 sequences, 29% of them found once; the top ten carry around 15%. The material sequenced was blood. These receptors came from a woman of 80 years or more in good health.

The chain is built from TRBV20-1 and TRBJ2-5; 7 positions match TRBD2. The CDR3 contains 15 residues. In germline, CDR1 is DFQATT, CDR2 SNEGSKA (reference sequence). V shed 0 bases and J 4 bases; nucleotides not matched to a gene: 8. The CDR3: CSARESRAGVETQYF. CDR3 bases: TGCAGTGCTAGAGAGAGTCGGGCGGGAGTAGAGACCCAGTACTTC.

The chain uses TRBV7-6 and TRBJ2-4; TRBD2 agrees at 10 bases. Germline lookup yields CDR1 SGHVS and CDR2 FNYEAQ. Trimming took 2 bases from V and 1 from J; bases not matched to a gene: 8. The CDR3 loop spans 18 amino acids. The chain's CDR3 is CASSLSPLAGAAKNIQYF. The DNA for the CDR3 is TGTGCCAGCAGCTTATCCCCCCTAGCGGGGGCCGCCAAAAACATTCAGTACTTC. The full variable domain, in which reference TRBV7-6 and TRBJ2-4 provide the parts outside the CDR3, is GAGVSQSPRYKVTKRGQDVALRCDPISGHVSLYWYRQALGQGPEFLTYFNYEAQQDKSGLPNDRFSAERPEGSISTLTIQRTEQRDSAMYRCASSLSPLAGAAKNIQYFGAGTRLSVL.